This entry describes one T cell receptor (beta chain). Its antigen remains unidentified. Together with thyroid ultrasound, orbital computed tomography, serum thyroxine and TRAb, clinical symptoms were used for diagnoses. Amplified TCR beta CDR3 regions came from RNA transcripts. In the first-round RT-PCR of the TCR CDR3, the HTBI primer set was used. Using its own MiXCR run on the multiplex PCR reads, TCRdb lists one record per CDR3 protein. The sample carries about 350,000 distinct CDR3 sequences, about 20% recorded once. Germline V gives CDR1 PRHDT, CDR2 FYEKMQ (reference sequence). This CDR3 spans 14 amino acids. With 6 bases removed from V and 8 bases from J, the gap between germline ends came to 14 bases. The sample comes from a study of T cells in Graves' hyperthyroidism and ophthalmopathy. Study results and caveats: Most expanded thyroid clonotypes above 0.001 recurred in blood.

Sequencing input: blood. This receptor was identified in a woman aged 18-29 years with Graves' hyperthyroidism. This rearrangement joins TRBV13 to TRBJ1-6; no clear D gene. As DNA, the CDR3 is TGTGCCAGCAGAGAGGCCGGAGAACATTCACCCCTCCACTTT. Translating gives CASREAGEHSPLHF.